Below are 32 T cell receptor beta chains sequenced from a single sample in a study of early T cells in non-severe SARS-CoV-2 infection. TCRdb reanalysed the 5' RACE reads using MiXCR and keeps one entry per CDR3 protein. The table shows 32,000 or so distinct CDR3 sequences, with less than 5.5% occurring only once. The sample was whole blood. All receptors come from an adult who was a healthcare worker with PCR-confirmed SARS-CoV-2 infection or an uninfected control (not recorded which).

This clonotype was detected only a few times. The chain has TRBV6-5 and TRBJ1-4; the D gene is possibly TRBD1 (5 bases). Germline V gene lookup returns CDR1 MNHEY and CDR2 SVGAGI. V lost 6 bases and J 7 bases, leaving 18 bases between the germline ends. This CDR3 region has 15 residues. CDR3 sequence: CASRANGGDSEKLFF. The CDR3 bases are TGTGCCAGCAGGGCTAACGGGGGGGATAGTGAAAAACTGTTTTTT.

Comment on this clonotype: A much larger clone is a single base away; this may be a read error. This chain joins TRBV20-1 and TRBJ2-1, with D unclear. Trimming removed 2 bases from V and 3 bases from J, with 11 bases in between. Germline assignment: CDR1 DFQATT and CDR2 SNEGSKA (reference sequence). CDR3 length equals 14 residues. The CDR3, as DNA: TGCAGTGCTAGACGCCTGACAAGCTACAATGAGCAGTTCTTC. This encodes CSARRLTSYNEQFF.

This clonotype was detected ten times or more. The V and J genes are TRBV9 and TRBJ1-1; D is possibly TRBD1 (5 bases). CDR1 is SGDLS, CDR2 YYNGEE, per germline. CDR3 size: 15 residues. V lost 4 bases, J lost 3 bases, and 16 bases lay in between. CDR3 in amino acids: CASSIQSGWDTEAFF. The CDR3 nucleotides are TGTGCCAGCAGCATTCAATCAGGGTGGGACACTGAAGCTTTCTTT. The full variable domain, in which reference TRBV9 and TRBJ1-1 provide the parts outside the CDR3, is DSGVTQTPKHLITATGQRVTLRCSPRSGDLSVYWYQQSLDQGLQFLIQYYNGEERAKGNILERFSAQQFPDLHSELNLSSLELGDSALYFCASSIQSGWDTEAFFGQGTRLTVV.

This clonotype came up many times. CDR3 residues: CASSLHMQETQYF. For the CDR3, the DNA is TGTGCCAGCAGCTTACATATGCAAGAGACCCAGTACTTC. The chain employs TRBV7-3 and TRBJ2-5; D is unclear. Between the trimmed V and J ends, which lost 2 bases and 2 bases, there was a span of 6 bases. The CDR3 is made up of 13 amino acids. Germline CDR1 SGHTA, CDR2 FQGTGA.

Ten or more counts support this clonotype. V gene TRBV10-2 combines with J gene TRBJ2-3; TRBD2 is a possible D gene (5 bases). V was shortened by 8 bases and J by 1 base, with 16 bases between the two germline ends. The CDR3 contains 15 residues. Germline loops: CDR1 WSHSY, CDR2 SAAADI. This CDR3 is CASRAERSGTDTQYF. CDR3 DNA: TGCGCCAGCCGAGCGGAGCGGTCGGGCACAGATACGCAGTATTTT.

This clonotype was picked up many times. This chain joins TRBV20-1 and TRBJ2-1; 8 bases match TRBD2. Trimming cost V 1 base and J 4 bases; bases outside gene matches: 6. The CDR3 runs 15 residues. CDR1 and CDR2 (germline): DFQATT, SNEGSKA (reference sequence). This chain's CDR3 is CSARAPGLVYNEQFF. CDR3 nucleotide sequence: TGCAGTGCTAGAGCGCCGGGACTAGTGTACAATGAGCAGTTCTTC.

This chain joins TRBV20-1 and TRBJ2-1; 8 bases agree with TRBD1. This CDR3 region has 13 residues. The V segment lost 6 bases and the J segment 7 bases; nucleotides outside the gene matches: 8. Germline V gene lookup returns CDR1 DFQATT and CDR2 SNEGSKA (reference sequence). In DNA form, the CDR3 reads TGCAGTGCGCAGGACAGGGTACTAAATGAGCAGTTCTTC. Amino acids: CSAQDRVLNEQFF.

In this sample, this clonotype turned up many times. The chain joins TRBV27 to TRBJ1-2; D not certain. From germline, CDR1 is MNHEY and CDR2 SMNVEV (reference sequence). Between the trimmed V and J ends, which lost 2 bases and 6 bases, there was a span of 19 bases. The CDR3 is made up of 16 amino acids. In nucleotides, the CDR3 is TGTGCCAGCAGTTTAGCCCGAGTGGGCAGCGGTGATGGCTACACCTTC. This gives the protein CASSLARVGSGDGYTF.

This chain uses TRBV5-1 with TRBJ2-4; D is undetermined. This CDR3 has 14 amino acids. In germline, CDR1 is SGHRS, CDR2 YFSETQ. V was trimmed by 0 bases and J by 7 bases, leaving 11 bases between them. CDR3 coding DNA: TGCGCCAGCAGCTTGGGACAAAAGGGTAACATTCAGTACTTC. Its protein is CASSLGQKGNIQYF.

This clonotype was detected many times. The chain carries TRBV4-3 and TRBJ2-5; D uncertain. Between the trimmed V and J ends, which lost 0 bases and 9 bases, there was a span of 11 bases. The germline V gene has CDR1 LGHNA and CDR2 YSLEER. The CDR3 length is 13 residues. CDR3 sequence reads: CASSQDPPSPQYF. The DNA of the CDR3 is TGCGCCAGCAGCCAAGACCCTCCTTCGCCCCAGTACTTC.

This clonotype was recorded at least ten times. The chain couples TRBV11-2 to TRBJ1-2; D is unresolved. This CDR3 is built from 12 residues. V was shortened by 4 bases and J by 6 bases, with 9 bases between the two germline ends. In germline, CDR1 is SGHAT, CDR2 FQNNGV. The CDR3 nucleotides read TGTGCCAGCAGCTCCCCAGGACATGGCTACACCTTC. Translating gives CASSSPGHGYTF.

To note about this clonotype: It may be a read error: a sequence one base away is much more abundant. The CDR3 region has the DNA TGCATTGCTAGCCACAGGGAGGGTTCACCCCTCCACTTT. Translation: CIASHREGSPLHF. V and J are TRBV20-1 and TRBJ1-6, with a weak D call TRBD1 (6 bases). The germline V gene encodes CDR1 DFQATT and CDR2 SNEGSKA (reference sequence). This CDR3 is built from 13 residues.

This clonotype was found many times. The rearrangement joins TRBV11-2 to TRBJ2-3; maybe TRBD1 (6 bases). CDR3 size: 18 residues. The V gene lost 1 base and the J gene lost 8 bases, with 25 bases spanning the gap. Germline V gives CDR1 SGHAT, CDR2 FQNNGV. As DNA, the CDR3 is TGTGCCAGCAGCTTAGGACCGGGACACGAACTTCCCACGGCTACGCAGTATTTT. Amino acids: CASSLGPGHELPTATQYF.

This chain's CDR3 is CASSASGNTEAFF. DNA for the CDR3: TGTGCCAGCAGCGCCTCAGGAAACACTGAAGCTTTCTTT. This sequence joins TRBV7-2 and TRBJ1-1; the D is unclear. This CDR3 spans 13 amino acids. Between the trimmed V and J ends, which lost 5 bases and 2 bases, there was a span of 9 bases. Per the germline V gene, CDR1 is SGHTA and CDR2 is FQGNSA.

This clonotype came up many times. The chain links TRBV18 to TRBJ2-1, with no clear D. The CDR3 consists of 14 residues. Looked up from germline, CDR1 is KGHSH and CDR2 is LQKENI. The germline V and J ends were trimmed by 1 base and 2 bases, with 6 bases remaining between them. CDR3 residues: CASSPQGTYNEQFF. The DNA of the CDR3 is TGTGCCAGCTCACCACAAGGCACCTACAATGAGCAGTTCTTC.

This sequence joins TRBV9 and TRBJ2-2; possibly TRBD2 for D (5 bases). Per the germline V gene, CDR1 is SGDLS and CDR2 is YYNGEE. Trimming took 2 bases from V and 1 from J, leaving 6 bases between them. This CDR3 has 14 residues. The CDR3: CASSVEGNTGELFF. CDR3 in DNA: TGTGCCAGCAGCGTTGAGGGGAACACCGGGGAGCTGTTTTTT.

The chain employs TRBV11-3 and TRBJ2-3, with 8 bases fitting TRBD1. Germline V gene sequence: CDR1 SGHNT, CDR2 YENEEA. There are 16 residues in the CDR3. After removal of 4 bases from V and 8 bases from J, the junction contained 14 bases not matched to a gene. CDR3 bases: TGTGCCAGCAGCTCGAACTTTAAGACAGGGGACGTTACGCAGTATTTT. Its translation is CASSSNFKTGDVTQYF.

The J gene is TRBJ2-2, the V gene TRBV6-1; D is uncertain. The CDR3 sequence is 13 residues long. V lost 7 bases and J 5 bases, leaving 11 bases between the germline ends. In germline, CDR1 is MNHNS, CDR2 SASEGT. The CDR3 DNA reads TGTGCCAGCACCCACCTGAGGACCGGGGAGCTGTTTTTT. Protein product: CASTHLRTGELFF.

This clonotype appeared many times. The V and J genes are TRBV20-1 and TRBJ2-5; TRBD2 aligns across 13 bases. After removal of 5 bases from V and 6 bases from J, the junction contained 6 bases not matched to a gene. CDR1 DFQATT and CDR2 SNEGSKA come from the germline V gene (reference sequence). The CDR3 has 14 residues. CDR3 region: CSALGLAGAQTQYF. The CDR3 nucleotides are TGCAGTGCTCTCGGACTAGCGGGGGCCCAGACCCAGTACTTC.

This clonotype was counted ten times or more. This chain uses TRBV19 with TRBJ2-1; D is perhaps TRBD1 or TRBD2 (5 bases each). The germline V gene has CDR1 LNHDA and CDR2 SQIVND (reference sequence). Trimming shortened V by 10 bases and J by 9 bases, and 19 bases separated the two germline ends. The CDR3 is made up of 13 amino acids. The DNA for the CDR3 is TGTGCCACTGCGAGGGGTAGGGCCGGTGAGCAGTTCTTC. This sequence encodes CATARGRAGEQFF. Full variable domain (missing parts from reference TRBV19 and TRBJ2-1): DGGITQSPKYLFRKEGQNVTLSCEQNLNHDAMYWYRQDPGQGLRLIYYSQIVNDFQKGDIAEGYSVSREKKESFPLTVTSAQKNPTAFYLCATARGRAGEQFFGPGTRLTVL.

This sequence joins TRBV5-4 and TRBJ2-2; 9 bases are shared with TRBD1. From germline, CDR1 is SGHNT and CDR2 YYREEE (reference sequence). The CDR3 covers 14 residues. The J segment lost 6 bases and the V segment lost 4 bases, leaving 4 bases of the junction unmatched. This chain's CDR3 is CASSVGQGAGELFF. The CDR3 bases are TGTGCCAGCAGCGTGGGACAGGGAGCCGGGGAGCTGTTTTTT.

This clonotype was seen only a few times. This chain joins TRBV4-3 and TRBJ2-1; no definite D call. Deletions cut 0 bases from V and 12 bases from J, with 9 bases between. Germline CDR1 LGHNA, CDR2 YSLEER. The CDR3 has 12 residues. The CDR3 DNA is TGCGCCAGCAGCCAAGAGAGAGTTCGGCAGTTCTTC. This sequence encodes CASSQERVRQFF.

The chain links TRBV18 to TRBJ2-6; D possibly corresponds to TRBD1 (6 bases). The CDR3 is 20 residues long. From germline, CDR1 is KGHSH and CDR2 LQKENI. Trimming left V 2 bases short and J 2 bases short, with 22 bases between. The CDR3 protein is CASSPATIGQMTPGANVLTF. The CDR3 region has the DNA TGTGCCAGCTCACCAGCAACTATCGGACAGATGACTCCTGGGGCCAACGTCCTGACTTTC.

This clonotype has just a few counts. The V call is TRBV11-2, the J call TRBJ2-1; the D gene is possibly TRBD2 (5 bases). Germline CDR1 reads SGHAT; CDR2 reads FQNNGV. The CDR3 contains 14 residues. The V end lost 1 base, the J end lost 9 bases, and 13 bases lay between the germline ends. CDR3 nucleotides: TGTGCCAGCAGCTTAGGTGGAGGAGCTGGTGAGCAGTTCTTC. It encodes CASSLGGGAGEQFF.

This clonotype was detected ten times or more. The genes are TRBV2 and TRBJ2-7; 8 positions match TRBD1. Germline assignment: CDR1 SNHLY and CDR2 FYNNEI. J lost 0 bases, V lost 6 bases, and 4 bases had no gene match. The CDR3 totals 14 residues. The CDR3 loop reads CASRGQESSYEQYF. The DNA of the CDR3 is TGTGCCAGCAGGGGACAGGAGAGCTCCTACGAGCAGTACTTC.

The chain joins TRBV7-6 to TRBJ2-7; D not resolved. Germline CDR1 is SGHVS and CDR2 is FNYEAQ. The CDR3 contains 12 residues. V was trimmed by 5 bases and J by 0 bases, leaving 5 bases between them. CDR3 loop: CASSASSYEQYF. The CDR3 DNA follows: TGTGCCAGCAGCGCAAGCTCCTACGAGCAGTACTTC.

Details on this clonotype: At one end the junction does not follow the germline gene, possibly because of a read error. The CDR3 sequence: CASSLVPTAQGPYVQYF. In DNA form, the CDR3 reads TGTGCCAGCAGTTTAGTACCCACGGCGCAGGGCCCCTACGTGCAGTACTTC. The chain carries TRBV28 and TRBJ2-7, with D possibly TRBD1 on 5 matching bases. Per germline, CDR1 MDHEN and CDR2 SYDVKM. The length of the CDR3 is 17 residues.

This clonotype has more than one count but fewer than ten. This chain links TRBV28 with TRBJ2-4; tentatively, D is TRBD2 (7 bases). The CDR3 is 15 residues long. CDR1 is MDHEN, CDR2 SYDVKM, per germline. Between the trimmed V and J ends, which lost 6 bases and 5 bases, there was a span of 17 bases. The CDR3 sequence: CASSLWGGAENIQYF. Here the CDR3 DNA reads TGTGCCAGCAGCCTTTGGGGGGGGGCTGAAAACATTCAGTACTTC.

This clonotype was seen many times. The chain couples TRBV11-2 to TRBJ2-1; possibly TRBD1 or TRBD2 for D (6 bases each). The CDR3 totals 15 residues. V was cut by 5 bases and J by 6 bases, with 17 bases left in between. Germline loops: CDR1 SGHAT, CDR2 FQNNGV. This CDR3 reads CASSPGALLGNEQFF. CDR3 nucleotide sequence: TGTGCCAGCAGCCCGGGGGCCCTGTTGGGCAATGAGCAGTTCTTC.

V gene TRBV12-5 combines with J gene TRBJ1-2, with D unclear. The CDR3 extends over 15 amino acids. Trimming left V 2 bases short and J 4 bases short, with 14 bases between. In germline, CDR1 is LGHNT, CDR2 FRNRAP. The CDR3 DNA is TGTGCTAGTGGTTTGTTGCCCCCGCCACTCTATGGCTACACCTTC. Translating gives CASGLLPPPLYGYTF.

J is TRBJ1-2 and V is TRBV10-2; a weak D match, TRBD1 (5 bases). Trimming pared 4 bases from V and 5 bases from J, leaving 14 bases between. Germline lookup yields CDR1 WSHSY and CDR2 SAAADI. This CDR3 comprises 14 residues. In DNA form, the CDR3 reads TGCGCCAGCAGTGCGGACACTACCTCATATGGCTACACCTTC. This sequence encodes CASSADTTSYGYTF.

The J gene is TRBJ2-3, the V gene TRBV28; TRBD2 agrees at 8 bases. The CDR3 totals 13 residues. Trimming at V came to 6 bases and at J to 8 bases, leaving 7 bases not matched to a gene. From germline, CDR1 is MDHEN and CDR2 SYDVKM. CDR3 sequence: CASRGLVRGTQYF. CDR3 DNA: TGTGCCAGCAGGGGACTAGTGCGGGGTACGCAGTATTTT.